This passage covers 7 T cell receptor beta chains from one sample sequenced in a study of cytomegalovirus exposure and HLA in healthy donors. The PCR was carried out with 60 Vbeta primers and 13 Jbeta primers. Profiled with immunoSEQ multiplex PCR; TCRdb holds only in-frame clones, not every one. The sample shows some 120,000 clones, 65% to 85% of them seen only once. Sequenced material: PBMCs. All receptors come from a woman between 40 and 55 years old in good health and CMV-seropositive.

CDR3 sequence reads: CASSLEVTSLPQFF. CDR3 sequence (DNA): TGTGCCAGCAGTTTAGAAGTGACTAGCCTCCCTCAGTTCTTC. V and J are TRBV28 and TRBJ2-1; 7 bases fit TRBD2. Trimming cost V 2 bases and J 13 bases; bases outside gene matches: 11. Per germline, CDR1 MDHEN and CDR2 SYDVKM. The CDR3 length is 14 residues.

The chain's CDR3 is CASSQVPSTNQPQHF. The CDR3 DNA sequence: TGTGCCAGCAGCCAAGTCCCATCTACGAATCAGCCCCAGCATTTT. This rearrangement joins TRBV4-2 to TRBJ1-5, with D hard to call. V lost 1 base, J lost 4 bases, and 11 bases lay in between. Germline CDR1 and CDR2: LGHNA and YNFKEQ. CDR3 length: 15 amino acids.

This clone turned up a few times. The V and J genes are TRBV27 and TRBJ2-7; no clear D gene. V was clipped by 5 bases and J by 0 bases, with 5 bases between them. Germline assignment: CDR1 MNHEY and CDR2 SMNVEV (reference sequence). CDR3 length: 12 residues. The CDR3 DNA reads TGTGCCAGCAGTGAGAGCTCCTACGAGCAGTACTTC. Amino acid sequence: CASSESSYEQYF.

V and J are TRBV6-6 and TRBJ2-2; TRBD1 is a possible D gene (6 bases). The V and J ends lost 6 bases and 7 bases respectively, with 18 bases between them. CDR3 length: 15 amino acids. CDR1 and CDR2 (germline): MNHNY, SVGAGI (reference sequence). The DNA of the CDR3 is TGTGCCAGCAGCCGCCGGGACACTAATCGCGGGGAGCTGTTTTTT. This sequence encodes CASSRRDTNRGELFF.

The chain combines TRBV2 with TRBJ1-1; D is undetermined. The CDR3 contains 14 residues. Germline loops: CDR1 SNHLY, CDR2 FYNNEI. With 3 bases removed from V and 1 base from J, the gap between germline ends came to 9 bases. This CDR3 is CASSDRRSNTEAFF. DNA for the CDR3: TGTGCCAGCAGTGACAGGCGTTCGAACACTGAAGCTTTCTTT.

The chain joins TRBV9 to TRBJ1-1; 8 bases fit TRBD1. The germline gives CDR1 SGDLS, CDR2 YYNGEE. This CDR3 is built from 15 residues. The ends lost 0 bases at V and 1 base at J; junction bases unmatched: 2. The CDR3 DNA follows: TGTGCCAGCAGCGTAGAGGGACAGGAGAACACTGAAGCTTTCTTT. It yields the protein CASSVEGQENTEAFF.

CDR3 nucleotide sequence: TGCGCCAGCAGCCAAGAACTGGGCGGGGGCTCCTACGAGCAGTACTTC. Translating it yields CASSQELGGGSYEQYF. The chain couples TRBV4-3 to TRBJ2-7; the match to TRBD2 covers 7 bases. Germline assignment: CDR1 LGHNA and CDR2 YSLEER. This CDR3 region has 16 residues. V lost 0 bases, J lost 0 bases, and 5 bases stayed unmatched.